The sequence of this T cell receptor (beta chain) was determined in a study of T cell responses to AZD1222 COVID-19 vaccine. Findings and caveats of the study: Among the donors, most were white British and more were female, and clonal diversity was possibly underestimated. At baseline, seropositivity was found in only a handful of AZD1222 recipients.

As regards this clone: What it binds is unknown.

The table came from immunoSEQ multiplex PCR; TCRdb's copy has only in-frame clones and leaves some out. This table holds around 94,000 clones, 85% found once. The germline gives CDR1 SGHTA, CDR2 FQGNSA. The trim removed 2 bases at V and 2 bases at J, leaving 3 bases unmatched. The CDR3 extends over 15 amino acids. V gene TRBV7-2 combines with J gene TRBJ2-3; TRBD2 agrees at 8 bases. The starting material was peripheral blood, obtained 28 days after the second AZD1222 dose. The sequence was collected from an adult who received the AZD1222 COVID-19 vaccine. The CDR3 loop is CASSLTGGPTDTQYF. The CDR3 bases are TGTGCCAGCAGCTTAACGGGAGGGCCCACAGATACGCAGTATTTT.